The present T cell receptor (beta chain) was sequenced within a study of cytomegalovirus exposure and HLA in healthy donors. Overall study results and limits: The study put 150 to 200 TCR beta chains on its list as cytomegalovirus-associated. Reportedly, diagnosis of cytomegalovirus status by the classifier showed high specificity and sensitivity. According to a later analysis, most TCR beta chains associated with CMV appeared HLA-restricted.

The PCR had 60 Vbeta and 13 Jbeta primers. Some clones are missing from TCRdb's copy, which holds only in-frame ones; the method was immunoSEQ multiplex PCR. The sample table sets out 70,000 or so clones. A remark on this clone: Its antigen is currently unknown.

The clonotype was recovered from a man aged 35 to 55 in good health and CMV-seronegative. The sample comprised PBMCs.

CDR3 nucleotide sequence: TGTGCCAGCAGCCTAAAACAGGGTGAAGGATCACCCCTCCACTTT. It is translated as CASSLKQGEGSPLHF. The chain links TRBV5-4 to TRBJ1-6, with D tentatively TRBD1 (6 bases). V was trimmed by 4 bases and J by 10 bases, leaving 18 bases between them. Germline-derived CDR1 and CDR2 are SGHNT and YYREEE (reference sequence). The CDR3 is 15 residues long.